These 14 T cell receptor beta chains came from one sample sequenced in a study of tissue T cells after allogeneic stem cell transplantation. TCRdb keeps only in-frame clones here, not all; method: immunoSEQ multiplex PCR. The sample has fewer than 30,000 clones; 73% are singletons. The specimen comprised tissue from the ileum, sampled at autopsy. The receptors stem from a female donor older than 55 with lung cancer.

The chain joins TRBV9 to TRBJ1-1; the D gene is possibly TRBD1 (5 bases). Between the trimmed V and J ends, which lost 3 bases and 0 bases, there was a span of 15 bases. The CDR3 is 16 residues long. Germline CDR1 and CDR2: SGDLS and YYNGEE. The CDR3, as DNA: TGTGCCAGCAGCGCCAATCCCAGGGCCTTGAACACTGAAGCTTTCTTT. This encodes CASSANPRALNTEAFF.

The chain uses TRBV6-5 and TRBJ2-1; D perhaps matches TRBD2 (6 bases). The germline V gene has CDR1 MNHEY and CDR2 SVGAGI. This CDR3 has 16 amino acids. V was cut by 0 bases and J by 0 bases, with 9 bases left in between. The CDR3 loop is CASSYSWDFSYNEQFF. The DNA for the CDR3 is TGTGCCAGCAGTTACTCATGGGACTTCTCCTACAATGAGCAGTTCTTC.

The chain employs TRBV7-2 and TRBJ2-7; D uncertain. The CDR3 has 15 residues. Germline V lookup: CDR1 SGHTA, CDR2 FQGNSA. V was cut by 3 bases and J by 0 bases, with 12 bases left in between. CDR3: CASSFDRRRSYEQYF. The CDR3 DNA follows: TGTGCCAGCAGCTTCGACCGACGTCGCTCCTACGAGCAGTACTTC.

V gene TRBV15 combines with J gene TRBJ2-5, with 11 bases identical to TRBD2. The germline V gene encodes CDR1 LNHNV and CDR2 YYDKDF (reference sequence). This CDR3 is 18 amino acids long. Trimming at V came to 0 bases and at J to 2 bases, leaving 8 bases not matched to a gene. The CDR3 coding sequence is TGTGCCACCAGCAGAGATCAACTAGCGGGGGCCCGACAAGAGACCCAGTACTTC. Protein: CATSRDQLAGARQETQYF.

The V gene is TRBV3-1 (or the pseudogene TRBV3-2), the J gene TRBJ2-7; maybe TRBD1 (6 bases). Germline CDR1 LGHDT, CDR2 YNNKEL (reference sequence). Between the trimmed V and J ends, which lost 6 bases and 4 bases, there was a span of 7 bases. The CDR3 spans 11 residues. The CDR3 loop is CASRQGYEQYF. The CDR3 DNA reads TGTGCCAGCAGACAGGGTTACGAGCAGTACTTC.

The rearrangement links TRBV11-2 to TRBJ1-4, with D perhaps matching TRBD1 (5 bases). The V gene lost 5 bases and the J gene lost 14 bases, with 12 bases spanning the gap. The CDR3 loop spans 11 amino acids. Germline values: CDR1 SGHAT, CDR2 FQNNGV. The CDR3 nucleotides are TGTGCCAGCAGCGCAACGGACACGCTGTTTTTT. This gives the protein CASSATDTLFF.

The V call is TRBV19, the J call TRBJ2-3, with a weak D call TRBD1 (5 bases). V dropped 5 bases and J dropped 2 bases, with 17 bases sitting between them. This CDR3 contains 16 residues. Germline V gene lookup returns CDR1 LNHDA and CDR2 SQIVND (reference sequence). CDR3 in amino acids: CASSPRQTLFTDTQYF. The DNA of the CDR3 is TGTGCCAGTAGTCCCCGACAGACCCTTTTCACAGATACGCAGTATTTT.

This chain uses TRBV2 with TRBJ1-1; no clear D gene. The ends were cut back, 9 bases at V and 0 bases at J, with 8 bases in the middle. In germline, CDR1 is SNHLY, CDR2 FYNNEI. This CDR3 region has 12 residues. This chain's CDR3 is CASFRVNTEAFF. CDR3 nucleotide sequence: TGTGCCAGTTTTCGGGTGAACACTGAAGCTTTCTTT. Variable domain in full (rest from reference TRBV2 and TRBJ1-1): EPEVTQTPSHQVTQMGQEVILRCVPISNHLYFYWYRQILGQKVEFLVSFYNNEISEKSEIFDDQFSVERPDGSNFTLKIRSTKLEDSAMYFCASFRVNTEAFFGQGTRLTVV.

The chain joins TRBV2 to TRBJ2-3; D is ambiguous. Trimming removed 4 bases from V and 6 bases from J, with 14 bases in between. Looked up from germline, CDR1 is SNHLY and CDR2 is FYNNEI. This CDR3 contains 14 residues. The CDR3 bases are TGTGCCAGCAGTGTGCAGTTGCGAACGGATACGCAGTATTTT. It yields the protein CASSVQLRTDTQYF.

CDR3 bases: TGCAGTGCTAGGGGCGGGGTGGAGCAGTACTTC. Amino acid sequence: CSARGGVEQYF. J is TRBJ2-7 and V is TRBV20-1, with D perhaps TRBD2 (6 bases). CDR1 and CDR2 from the germline V gene are DFQATT and SNEGSKA (reference sequence). The CDR3 is made up of 11 amino acids. Trimming cost V 3 bases and J 7 bases, with 10 bases left between them.

V usage is TRBV5-5 and J usage is TRBJ2-3, with D hard to call. The germline gives CDR1 SGHKS, CDR2 YYEKEE (reference sequence). Trimming left V 2 bases short and J 0 bases short, with 13 bases between. The CDR3 runs to 16 residues. The CDR3 sequence: CASSFAARISTDTQYF. The CDR3 DNA reads as TGTGCCAGCAGCTTTGCCGCTCGGATTAGCACAGATACGCAGTATTTT.

The chain couples TRBV7-9 to TRBJ1-2; D unclear. The germline V gene has CDR1 SEHNR and CDR2 FQNEAQ (reference sequence). Deletions cut 2 bases from V and 11 bases from J, with 12 bases between. This CDR3 is built from 12 residues. CDR3 DNA: TGTGCCAGCAGCTTATATGGAGAGGAGTACACCTTC. Its protein is CASSLYGEEYTF.

This chain links TRBV10-2 with TRBJ2-7; D is unresolved. The CDR3 runs 11 residues. V gave up 5 bases and J gave up 4 bases, with 6 bases separating them. Germline lookup yields CDR1 WSHSY and CDR2 SAAADI. CDR3 DNA: TGCGCCAGCAGTCCAGAATACGAGCAGTACTTC. Translated, it gives CASSPEYEQYF.

In this sample, this clone turned up a few times. The chain recombines TRBV19 with TRBJ2-5; a possible D gene is TRBD2 (6 bases). The germline V gene encodes CDR1 LNHDA and CDR2 SQIVND (reference sequence). The V end lost 5 bases, the J end lost 0 bases, and 19 bases lay between the germline ends. CDR3 length: 17 residues. The DNA of the CDR3 is TGTGCCAGTAGTCCAACCACCACTAGCTTGTACCAAGAGACCCAGTACTTC. Amino acid sequence: CASSPTTTSLYQETQYF.